A single sample is the source of the 17 T cell receptor beta chains below, sequenced in a study of cytomegalovirus exposure and HLA in healthy donors. The PCR ran on 60 Vbeta and 13 Jbeta primers. TCRdb keeps only in-frame clones here, not all; method: immunoSEQ multiplex PCR. The sample carries 150,000 to 200,000 clones, around 82% recorded once. Material: PBMCs. All receptors derive from a woman aged 45-65 years in good health and CMV-seropositive.

The rearrangement uses TRBV5-1 and TRBJ2-1, with 12 bases aligning to TRBD1. Germline CDR1 and CDR2: SGHRS and YFSETQ. V shed 6 bases, J shed 9 bases, and the junction held 13 bases outside the gene matches. The CDR3 contains 16 residues. Here the CDR3 DNA reads TGCGCCAGCAAGAAAAACGTGGGACAGGGGGCGGGTGAGCAGTTCTTC. Protein sequence: CASKKNVGQGAGEQFF. The whole variable domain, filled in from reference TRBV5-1 and TRBJ2-1, reads KAGVTQTPRYLIKTRGQQVTLSCSPISGHRSVSWYQQTPGQGLQFLFEYFSETQRNKGNFPGRFSGRQFSNSRSEMNVSTLELGDSALYLCASKKNVGQGAGEQFFGPGTRLTVL.

The chain joins TRBV9 to TRBJ2-1; 9 bases line up with TRBD2. The V gene end was trimmed by 2 bases and the J gene end by 3 bases; junction bases not matched to a gene: 3. The CDR3 spans 15 residues. Germline lookup yields CDR1 SGDLS and CDR2 YYNGEE. The CDR3 DNA reads as TGTGCCAGCAGCGTGAGCGGGGGGAACTACAATGAGCAGTTCTTC. Translating gives CASSVSGGNYNEQFF.

The chain joins TRBV6-1 to TRBJ2-7; no reliable D call. The CDR3 spans 11 residues. V lost 1 base and J lost 8, with 6 bases in between. Germline CDR1 is MNHNS and CDR2 is SASEGT. CDR3 loop: CASSEGFKQYF. CDR3 DNA: TGTGCCAGCAGTGAAGGTTTTAAGCAGTACTTC.

In the case of this clone: At one end, the junction sequence differs from germline, possibly due to a read error. This chain uses TRBV30 with TRBJ1-2, with D tentatively TRBD1 (6 bases). In germline, CDR1 is GTSNPN, CDR2 SVGIG (reference sequence). This CDR3 spans 13 amino acids. CDR3 DNA sequence: TGTGCCTGGGGGGGGGCAGGAGGCCCTATGATTGCCTTC. It yields the protein CAWGGAGGPMIAF.

The V and J genes are TRBV5-6 and TRBJ2-7, with D hard to call. Germline loops: CDR1 SGHDT, CDR2 YYEEEE. Trimming pared 3 bases from V and 2 bases from J, leaving 3 bases between. The CDR3 loop spans 11 amino acids. The CDR3 sequence: CASSSTYEQYF. As DNA, the CDR3 is TGTGCCAGCAGCTCTACCTACGAGCAGTACTTC.

V is TRBV10-2 and J is TRBJ1-5, with 9 bases identical to TRBD1. Losses at the gene ends were 8 bases for V and 0 bases for J; bases not matched to a gene: 11. CDR3 length: 17 amino acids. The germline CDR1 and CDR2 sequences are WSHSY and SAAADI. CDR3 in amino acids: CASAPGGQGYSNQPQHF. The CDR3 DNA sequence: TGCGCCAGCGCACCCGGGGGACAGGGATATAGCAATCAGCCCCAGCATTTT.

This chain joins TRBV30 and TRBJ1-5, with D possibly TRBD1 on 5 matching bases. CDR1 is GTSNPN, CDR2 SVGIG, per germline (reference sequence). The CDR3 sequence is 15 residues long. Trimming removed 0 bases at V and 3 bases at J, with 12 bases between. This CDR3 reads CAWSVRGLVNQPQHF. The CDR3 DNA is TGTGCCTGGAGTGTACGGGGACTCGTCAATCAGCCCCAGCATTTT.

This chain uses TRBV7-9 with TRBJ2-7, with 12 bases lining up with TRBD1. Germline V gene lookup returns CDR1 SEHNR and CDR2 FQNEAQ (reference sequence). The CDR3 has 14 amino acids. The J segment lost 6 bases and the V segment lost 5 bases, leaving 5 bases of the junction unmatched. The chain's CDR3 is CASSPGTGGSEQYF. CDR3 DNA sequence: TGTGCCAGCAGCCCGGGGACAGGGGGCAGCGAGCAGTACTTC.

The chain is built from TRBV27 and TRBJ2-2; TRBD2 agrees at 10 bases. V gave up 3 bases and J gave up 7 bases; unmatched junction bases: 8. The CDR3 runs 16 residues. Germline CDR1 MNHEY, CDR2 SMNVEV (reference sequence). CDR3 nucleotides: TGTGCCAGCAGTTTTAGTAGCGGGGGGCGAGGCGGGGAGCTGTTTTTT. Translated, it gives CASSFSSGGRGGELFF.

A single count supports this clone. The J gene is TRBJ1-1, the V gene TRBV6-4; TRBD1 aligns across 9 bases. The CDR3 is 15 residues long. Germline V gene lookup returns CDR1 MRHNA and CDR2 SNTAGT. The ends lost 6 bases at V and 4 bases at J; junction bases unmatched: 9. CDR3: CASRPTGGFFTEAFF. The CDR3 DNA reads TGTGCCAGCAGGCCGACAGGGGGTTTTTTCACTGAAGCTTTCTTT.

Only one count was recorded for this clone. V and J are TRBV5-1 and TRBJ2-3; D is uncertain. Germline V gene sequence: CDR1 SGHRS, CDR2 YFSETQ. The V end was cut by 2 bases, the J end by 5 bases, with 6 bases between. The CDR3 consists of 12 residues. This CDR3 is CASSFSEDTQYF. The CDR3 bases are TGCGCCAGCAGCTTTAGTGAAGATACGCAGTATTTT.

This clone occurred once. The V gene is TRBV7-3, the J gene TRBJ1-1, with 8 bases matching TRBD1. Germline V CDR1 and CDR2: SGHTA, FQGTGA. Germline trimming cut 5 bases from V and 2 bases from J; bases unmatched to any gene: 4. There are 14 residues in the CDR3. CDR3: CASSPGQGNTEAFF. CDR3 nucleotide sequence: TGTGCCAGCAGCCCAGGACAGGGTAACACTGAAGCTTTCTTT.

This clone came up once. This chain links TRBV19 with TRBJ1-1; the D gene is possibly TRBD1 (5 bases). This CDR3 comprises 11 residues. CDR1 is LNHDA, CDR2 SQIVND, per germline (reference sequence). The germline V and J ends were trimmed by 10 bases and 11 bases, with 17 bases remaining between them. In DNA form, the CDR3 reads TGTGCCACAGTGTCCGGGGGAGGCGCTTTCTTT. This encodes CATVSGGGAFF.

A few counts support this clone. V is TRBV10-3 and J is TRBJ1-1, with 7 bases fitting TRBD1. This CDR3 region has 15 residues. J lost 5 bases, V lost 1 base, and 7 bases had no gene match. Germline V CDR1 and CDR2: ENHRY, SYGVKD. CDR3 protein: CAISELGGRGTEAFF. The CDR3 DNA is TGTGCCATCAGTGAGTTAGGGGGCAGAGGTACTGAAGCTTTCTTT.

The chain combines TRBV13 with TRBJ2-7, with 9 bases lining up with TRBD2. The germline gives CDR1 PRHDT, CDR2 FYEKMQ (reference sequence). This CDR3 has 15 residues. Losses at the gene ends were 2 bases for V and 2 bases for J; bases not matched to a gene: 4. The CDR3 bases are TGTGCCAGCAGCTTAAGCGGGGGGAGGGCCTACGAGCAGTACTTC. Encoded protein: CASSLSGGRAYEQYF.

The table lists this clone with a count of one. V gene TRBV4-1 combines with J gene TRBJ2-7; 8 bases align to TRBD1. CDR1 MGHRA and CDR2 YSYEKL come from the germline V gene. This CDR3 spans 18 amino acids. V trimming: 4 bases; J trimming: 6 bases; junction bases outside the gene matches: 20. CDR3 in amino acids: CASSPHPGQVLSYGEQYF. The CDR3 DNA reads as TGCGCCAGCAGCCCCCATCCGGGACAGGTTCTTTCGTACGGCGAGCAGTACTTC.

This sequence joins TRBV5-1 and TRBJ1-2, with 9 bases fitting TRBD1. Germline assignment: CDR1 SGHRS and CDR2 YFSETQ. The CDR3 extends over 13 amino acids. The J segment lost 14 bases and the V segment lost 3 bases, leaving 11 bases of the junction unmatched. The CDR3 nucleotides read TGCGCCAGCAGCTCCGGACAGGGGCCCTCTCTAACCTTC. It specifies CASSSGQGPSLTF.